The subject of this entry is one TCR beta chain. The antigen is not known. The CDR3 sequence is 16 residues long. V was pared by 4 bases and J by 5 bases, with 18 bases between. The V gene's germline CDR1 is KGHSH and CDR2 LQKENI. The sample is drawn from a study of OX40 agonist ivuxolimab in advanced cancers. Study in general: Patients were roughly 83% male with ages roughly 23 to 79, mean about 65. Study-wide points: In the 0.1 to 3.0 mg/kg range, CD4+ and CD8+ blood T cells had expanded clonally by week 6.

Data came from immunoSEQ multiplex PCR; TCRdb stores just in-frame clones and leaves some out. The sample lists around 36,000 clones; 70% to 85% were seen once. The chain uses TRBV18 and TRBJ2-1, with no clear D. The sample in question was CD4+ or CD8+ T cells sorted from blood, obtained in a trial of the OX40 agonist ivuxolimab. This clonotype was obtained from an adult with an advanced solid tumor such as melanoma, head and neck, liver or kidney cancer. CDR3 sequence reads: CASSRETGYPDNEQFF. The CDR3 nucleotides read TGTGCCAGCTCACGCGAAACTGGTTACCCCGACAATGAGCAGTTCTTC.